This T cell receptor (beta chain) was sequenced during a study of T cells in Graves' hyperthyroidism and ophthalmopathy. J was trimmed by 10 bases and V by 4 bases; bases with no gene match: 12. The CDR3 sequence is 16 residues long. Germline V gene lookup returns CDR1 LGHDT and CDR2 YNNKEL (reference sequence). This clonotype was observed a few times. Its target is not known. The study excluded patients with uncontrolled infection, other autoimmune disease, pregnancy or lactation. Clinical symptoms, serum thyroxine, TRAb, thyroid ultrasound and orbital computed tomography informed diagnoses. PBMCs stemmed from approximately 10 ml fresh peripheral blood. RNA transcripts yielded amplified TCR beta CDR3 regions. The primer set for the first-round RT-PCR of the TCR CDR3 was HTBI. MiXCR, applied by TCRdb to the multiplex PCR reads, yields one record per CDR3 protein. The data hold approximately 600,000 distinct CDR3 sequences, with around 20% observed a single time.

Study-wide findings and caveats: Progression to ophthalmopathy was predicted a median of roughly 6.6 months early.

V is TRBV3-1 and J is TRBJ2-1; TRBD2 aligns across 11 bases. The sample taken for sequencing was blood. This receptor was identified in a man under 40 with Graves' ophthalmopathy. CDR3 amino acids: CASSLRGTSGLTEQFF. In nucleotides, the CDR3 is TGTGCCAGCAGCCTGCGGGGGACTAGCGGTCTGACGGAGCAGTTCTTC.